This note documents a single T cell receptor beta chain sequence. The sample holds one count of this clone. Its target antigen remains unknown. The sample holds no much larger clone one base away, and base qualities are not on file. According to the germline V gene (reference sequence), CDR1 reads LNHNV and CDR2 reads YYDKDF. From the cysteine up to the phenylalanine, the CDR3 has a length of 14 residues. CDR3 DNA is the only sequence kept; it has 42 bases, read in frame from the first base. Deletion took 3 bases off V and 1 base off J, with a span of 9 bases between the germline ends. The sample is drawn from a study of shared clonotypes between healthy human individuals (dated by TCRdb to 2018 to 2020). Regarding the study in general: The cohort included three men and a couple of women between 18 and 49 years of age. Per donor, three plates each were used for CD4 naive and CD4 memory, two for CD8 naive, and one for CD8 memory. The study deeply sequenced blood TCR repertoires of about 5 healthy adults to estimate repertoire size and the extent of clonotype sharing between individuals. Libraries were prepared and TCR repertoires were sequenced by different laboratories using diverse techniques, in order to increase sequencing depth and limit assay-specific biases. Between about 0.8 and 9 billion PBMCs per donor were obtained by leukapheresis.

Using the deep immunoSEQ assay, TCR CDR3 regions were amplified from genomic DNA by multiplex PCR. Extracted genomic DNA from each cell subset was spread evenly across all wells of several immunoSEQ 96-well plates, with each plate serving as a replicate. For sorted subsets, each replicate PCR was loaded with roughly 200 ng genomic DNA, equivalent to 32,000 or so T cell genomes. The purified libraries were quantified using a Qubit 3.0 fluorometer, sized with a Bioanalyzer 2100, and then quantified again using the KAPA Library Quantification kit. Each immunoSEQ 96-well plate was sequenced on its own single-read 150-cycle Illumina NextSeq 550 flow cell. Under the source paper's analysis protocol: Because only junctional sequences without quality scores were contained in the immunoSEQ output, filtering matching that applied to full-length reads could not be performed. Sequences were annotated with PyIR, a Python wrapper for IgBLAST v1.9, and V/J genes and CDR3 were assigned using IMGT germline references. Reads were filtered out if the reads had weak V/J assignments (E-value above 1e-6), no CDR3, stop codons, out-of-frame junctions, or ambiguous translated residues. V3J clonotypes were defined as sequences sharing an identical inferred V gene, J gene, and CDR3 amino acid sequence. Percentage overlap between repertoires was computed as shared unique clonotypes divided by the size of the smaller repertoire. RTK rarefaction, the Chao1 estimator, and Recon v2.1 estimates of unobserved clonotypes were used to assess repertoire richness. OLGA was used to compute generation probabilities for all TCRbeta clonotypes that the gDNA method yielded from several donors. TCRdb's version of the immuneACCESS table is confined to in-frame rearrangements and falls short of the full clone set. An unresolved V gene accounts for under half of the shortfall where checked; the remainder is of unknown origin. V, J and clone size were drawn from that table, and D and trimming were deduced from the DNA. Here the sample has about 2 million clones; 85% to 95% occur a single time. Of the sample, more than 0.95% falls within the top ten clones.

CD8 naive samples were CD45RO-negative cells positively selected for CCR7, giving a CD45RA+CCR7+ population that excluded TemRA cells. Healthy HIV-negative adults with no recently reported acute infections or vaccinations were included as donors. Every donor was a Caucasian adult living in Nashville, Tennessee, USA. Blood was obtained by leukapheresis, after which PBMCs were separated by Ficoll-Histopaque density gradient centrifugation and cryopreserved in liquid nitrogen vapor phase. Purity and quantity of every magnetically sorted T cell population were checked by analytical flow cytometry. From each sorted fraction, genomic DNA was isolated and quantified by UV absorbance on a Nanodrop 2000c. The paper as a whole reports these results and caveats: Incomplete sequencing was indicated by rarefaction of sorted-subset datasets, despite the large sequencing depth. Sharing across a few donors was observed for about 5% of naive CD4, over 3% of naive CD8, about 2.3% of memory CD4, and around 0.44% of memory CD8 clonotypes. Because the study included a small number of donors, the genetic and exposure-history diversity represented was limited. Pairwise subsampling led to the expectation that sequencing depth would affect the degree of clonotype sharing among donors. Larger estimated clonotype richness was generally found for naive subsets than for memory subsets. Compared with non-shared clonotypes, the clonotypes found in all four sorted-subset donors had higher generation probabilities. Sampling was restricted to blood, and TCR repertoires in tissue are likely to differ from TCR repertoires in blood.

The sequencing input was naive CD8+ T cells sorted from blood. This specimen's cell subset or site label, per the study, means: CD45RA+CCR7+. The receptor chain draws on TRBV15 and TRBJ2-5, with no reliable assignment of the D segment. This clonotype was obtained from a man between 18 and 29 years old in good health. CDR3 loop: CATSSAGLQETQYF. The nucleotide sequence is TGTGCCACCAGCAGTGCCGGGCTCCAAGAGACCCAGTACTTC.